The sample holds a few counts of the clone carrying this T cell receptor beta chain. As yet, its antigen is unknown. The CDR3 runs 14 residues. CDR1 and CDR2 from the germline V gene are DFQATT and SNEGSKA (reference sequence). Unmatched junction bases numbered 5, after V lost 2 bases and J lost 4 bases. The data stem from a study of vaccination and CD4 T cells after COVID-19. Study summary: Post-COVID draws followed diagnosis by a median around 100 days (range 35 to 161). A CEFX pool, an HIV-1 Nef pool, or no peptide went to control cultures.

Treatment here: approximately nine-day PBMC culture with coronavirus spike peptide pools or control peptides (ViraFEST assay). The culture of some 2.1 million PBMCs per well included approximately 10 IU/ml IL-2 and approximately 10 ug/ml peptide pools. Scientists ran DNA taken from cultured CD4+ T cells through the Oncomine TCR Beta short-read assay for sequencing. Investigators obtained genomic DNA by extraction from cultured CD4+ T cells. TCRdb re-derived calls from the PCR reads in MiXCR, one entry per CDR3 protein. The table has approximately 15,000 distinct CDR3 sequences, 52% seen once. The source is a human donor who had recovered from COVID-19. The V gene is TRBV20-1, the J gene TRBJ1-5; 7 nucleotides line up with TRBD1. Sequenced material: CD4+ T cells from blood, cultured in vitro. CDR3 residues: CSARTGTENQPQHF. DNA for the CDR3: TGCAGTGCTAGAACCGGGACAGAGAATCAGCCCCAGCATTTT.